This TCR beta chain comes out of a study of cytotoxic CD8 clonotypes in ibrutinib-treated CLL. This clone was seen at least ten times. Its antigen is undetermined. General study results and limits: Baseline-level clonality went beyond age-matched healthy donors and moved in step with circulating CD8+ T-cell counts.

Assay: immunoSEQ multiplex PCR; the TCRdb copy retains only in-frame clones and omits some. Of under 300,000 clones listed, 70% to 80% were seen once; the top ten hold about 5.3%. The clonotype was recovered from a human donor with chronic lymphocytic leukemia. The input for sequencing was PBMCs, taken at disease progression, from a patient treated with ibrutinib.

CDR3 DNA: TGTGCCAGCAGTTCCCCACTCTACGAGCAGTACTTC. Translating it yields CASSSPLYEQYF. The J gene is TRBJ2-7, the V gene TRBV6-5, with D unclear. Germline CDR1 is MNHEY and CDR2 is SVGAGI. The CDR3 covers 12 residues. The germline V and J ends were trimmed by 4 bases and 3 bases, with 7 bases remaining between them.